This T cell receptor beta chain was found in a study of blood T cell repertoires in COVID-19. Study-wide context: Nucleic acid was either cDNA or gDNA, and it came from T cells, B-cell-depleted T cells, or PBMCs.

In the study's own analysis: It was from reference gene primer amplification that nucleated cell counts were estimated. Method: immunoSEQ multiplex PCR; TCRdb's copy keeps in-frame clones and lacks some. V, J and clone size are those of that table, while D and trimming were read from the DNA. The sample shows just over 300,000 clones, about nine tenths of them seen only once. This clone was detected once. Sample: PBMCs or T cells enriched from blood (not recorded which). The clonotype comes from a man aged 25-45 years who had recovered from COVID-19.

CDR3 sequence: CASSYVAGLTYEQYF. In DNA, the CDR3 is TGTGCCAGCAGTTACGTGGCGGGGTTAACCTACGAGCAGTACTTC. This chain links TRBV6-5 with TRBJ2-7; D possibly corresponds to TRBD2 (6 bases). There are 15 residues in the CDR3. Germline values: CDR1 MNHEY, CDR2 SVGAGI. The V gene lost 2 bases and the J gene lost 2 bases, with 13 bases spanning the gap.